The 22 T cell receptor beta chains in this list originate from one sample, sequenced in a study of technical replicates of blood from a few donors (dated by TCRdb to 2016 to 2017). The library was generated by the immunoSEQ multiplex PCR assay. TCRdb's version of the immuneACCESS table is confined to in-frame rearrangements and falls short of the full clone set. An unresolved V gene accounts for under half of the shortfall where checked; the remainder is of unknown origin. The sample table contains around 100,000 clones; only one count was recorded for roughly 94% of them. The ten biggest clones cover 0.25% to 0.35% of the sample. What was sequenced was T cells isolated from PBMCs. Receptors were obtained from a human donor in good health.

V gene TRBV9 combines with J gene TRBJ2-7, with 10 bases matching TRBD2. CDR1 is SGDLS and CDR2 is YYNGEE in the germline V gene. There are 15 residues in the CDR3. V gave up 4 bases and J gave up 3 bases; unmatched junction bases: 7. The CDR3, as DNA: TGTGCCAGCAGCTCGGGGACTAGCGCGTTCTACGAGCAGTACTTC. Translating gives CASSSGTSAFYEQYF. Together with reference TRBV9 and TRBJ2-7, the CDR3 gives the full variable domain: DSGVTQTPKHLITATGQRVTLRCSPRSGDLSVYWYQQSLDQGLQFLIQYYNGEERAKGNILERFSAQQFPDLHSELNLSSLELGDSALYFCASSSGTSAFYEQYFGPGTRLTVT.

The chain has TRBV9 and TRBJ2-7; D is uncertain. This CDR3 spans 16 amino acids. Trimming left V 4 bases short and J 2 bases short, with 19 bases between. CDR1 and CDR2 from the germline V gene are SGDLS and YYNGEE. CDR3 in DNA: TGTGCCAGCAGCCCGGCCCGGAGTGTCTCCCCCTACGAGCAGTACTTC. Its protein is CASSPARSVSPYEQYF.

The chain joins TRBV19 to TRBJ1-5, with 8 nucleotides matching TRBD1. The V gene's germline CDR1 is LNHDA and CDR2 SQIVND (reference sequence). This CDR3 region has 14 residues. The V segment lost 9 bases and the J segment 2 bases; nucleotides outside the gene matches: 6. Written as DNA, the CDR3 is TGTGCCAGCCGGGGACAGGTCGGCAATCAGCCCCAGCATTTT. The encoded protein is CASRGQVGNQPQHF.

The rearrangement links TRBV29-1 to TRBJ1-2; D gene unclear. The CDR3 consists of 11 residues. Between the trimmed V and J ends, which lost 4 bases and 5 bases, there was a span of 8 bases. Germline V gene data show CDR1 as SQVTM and CDR2 as ANQGSEA. The CDR3 loop reads CSVAQLYGYTF. CDR3 in DNA: TGCAGCGTTGCACAGTTATATGGCTACACCTTC.

V usage is TRBV27 and J usage is TRBJ1-2; D is possibly TRBD1 (5 bases). From germline, CDR1 is MNHEY and CDR2 SMNVEV (reference sequence). This CDR3 is built from 13 residues. V was trimmed by 6 bases and J by 7 bases, leaving 15 bases between them. The CDR3 DNA is TGTGCCAGCAGGAATAAAGACAGTCGTGGCTACACCTTC. Translated: CASRNKDSRGYTF.

The V and J genes are TRBV19 and TRBJ1-4; D perhaps matches TRBD1 (6 bases). Germline CDR1 LNHDA, CDR2 SQIVND (reference sequence). The ends were cut back, 7 bases at V and 4 bases at J, with 16 bases in the middle. This CDR3 is 15 amino acids long. The CDR3 DNA reads as TGTGCCAGTACCCGCATGGACAGCTTTAATGAAAAACTGTTTTTT. Translated: CASTRMDSFNEKLFF.

The chain recombines TRBV6-5 with TRBJ2-3; a weak D match, TRBD1 (6 bases). The CDR3 consists of 15 residues. V was cut by 5 bases and J by 1 base, with 13 bases left in between. CDR1 and CDR2 from the germline V gene are MNHEY and SVGAGI. The DNA for the CDR3 is TGTGCCAGCAGTATTAGGGGGATGGGCACAGATACGCAGTATTTT. It specifies CASSIRGMGTDTQYF.

V usage is TRBV19 and J usage is TRBJ1-5; D not certain. The germline V and J ends were trimmed by 6 bases and 0 bases, with 15 bases remaining between them. CDR1 LNHDA and CDR2 SQIVND come from the germline V gene (reference sequence). This CDR3 is built from 16 residues. Here the CDR3 DNA reads TGTGCCAGTAGCACAGTTGCAAGGCATAGCAATCAGCCCCAGCATTTT. Residues: CASSTVARHSNQPQHF.

The chain has TRBV28 and TRBJ2-7; 9 positions match TRBD2. CDR3 size: 12 residues. Looked up from germline, CDR1 is MDHEN and CDR2 is SYDVKM. V shed 6 bases and J 6 bases; nucleotides not matched to a gene: 3. CDR3 protein: CASRYSGSEQYF. The CDR3 DNA is TGTGCCAGCAGATATAGCGGGAGCGAGCAGTACTTC.

Here the CDR3 DNA reads TGTGCCAGCAGCGTAGAGGGAGCCGAAAGCACAGATACGCAGTATTTT. It codes for CASSVEGAESTDTQYF. The chain joins TRBV9 to TRBJ2-3; weak D call: TRBD2 (5 bases). CDR3 size: 16 residues. Deletions cut 0 bases from V and 0 bases from J, with 11 bases between. Germline V lookup: CDR1 SGDLS, CDR2 YYNGEE.

This clone was seen a few times. V gene TRBV7-3 combines with J gene TRBJ1-2, with 12 nucleotides matching TRBD1. The CDR3 extends over 15 amino acids. Trimming took 1 base from V and 5 from J; bases not matched to a gene: 2. Per the germline V gene, CDR1 is SGHTA and CDR2 is FQGTGA. CDR3 DNA: TGTGCCAGCAGCTTAAAGGGACAGGGGGCTTATGGCTACACCTTC. It specifies CASSLKGQGAYGYTF.

The chain uses TRBV29-1 and TRBJ1-1; TRBD1 matches 8 bases. The CDR3 contains 14 residues. Losses at the gene ends were 3 bases for V and 3 bases for J; bases not matched to a gene: 6. Germline-derived CDR1 and CDR2 are SQVTM and ANQGSEA. CDR3 nucleotides: TGCAGCGTTGATAAGACAGGGGTGTACACTGAAGCTTTCTTT. Translation gives CSVDKTGVYTEAFF. Filled out from reference TRBV29-1 and TRBJ1-1, the complete variable domain reads SAVISQKPSRDICQRGTSLTIQCQVDSQVTMMFWYRQQPGQSLTLIATANQGSEATYESGFVIDKFPISRPNLTFSTLTVSNMSPEDSSIYLCSVDKTGVYTEAFFGQGTRLTVV.

The V call is TRBV6-4, the J call TRBJ1-1, with D unresolved. V was pared by 3 bases and J by 1 base, with 9 bases between. Germline V gene lookup returns CDR1 MRHNA and CDR2 SNTAGT. The CDR3 loop spans 14 amino acids. The CDR3 here is CASSEEGGNTEAFF. Here the CDR3 DNA reads TGTGCCAGCAGTGAAGAGGGTGGGAACACTGAAGCTTTCTTT.

This chain uses TRBV6-1 with TRBJ2-2; 8 bases fit TRBD2. V lost 4 bases to trimming and J lost 7 bases; unmatched junction nucleotides: 5. The CDR3 length is 14 residues. CDR1 and CDR2 from the germline V gene are MNHNS and SASEGT. CDR3 loop: CASSGTSLDGELFF. The CDR3 coding sequence is TGTGCCAGCAGTGGGACTAGCTTGGACGGGGAGCTGTTTTTT.

The genes are TRBV2 and TRBJ2-1; unclear D gene. CDR1 is SNHLY, CDR2 FYNNEI, per germline. The CDR3 contains 12 residues. The V end lost 6 bases, the J end lost 5 bases, and 8 bases lay between the germline ends. CDR3 region: CASRELNNEQFF. CDR3 DNA: TGTGCCAGCAGAGAGTTAAACAATGAGCAGTTCTTC.

V gene TRBV27 combines with J gene TRBJ2-3; TRBD1 matches 7 bases. After removal of 7 bases from V and 1 base from J, the junction contained 11 bases not matched to a gene. The CDR3 runs to 16 residues. Germline lookup yields CDR1 MNHEY and CDR2 SMNVEV (reference sequence). CDR3 residues: CASTMIGTAGTDTQYF. In nucleotides, the CDR3 is TGTGCCAGCACCATGATAGGGACAGCCGGCACAGATACGCAGTATTTT.

V and J are TRBV6-5 and TRBJ1-1; tentative D call: TRBD1 (6 bases). The CDR3 extends over 14 amino acids. The germline gives CDR1 MNHEY, CDR2 SVGAGI. Trimming left V 2 bases short and J 2 bases short, with 9 bases between. The CDR3 loop is CASSYRGINTEAFF. In nucleotides, the CDR3 is TGTGCCAGCAGTTACAGGGGGATCAACACTGAAGCTTTCTTT.

The V call is TRBV28, the J call TRBJ1-2; D gene unclear. The CDR3 spans 14 residues. The V gene lost 3 bases and the J gene lost 4 bases, with 12 bases spanning the gap. Germline CDR1 reads MDHEN; CDR2 reads SYDVKM. Here the CDR3 DNA reads TGTGCCAGCAGTTTCAGTACCGCCCCCTATGGCTACACCTTC. It specifies CASSFSTAPYGYTF.

This chain links TRBV11-1 with TRBJ2-1, with D perhaps TRBD1 (6 bases). CDR1 SGHAT and CDR2 FQDESV come from the germline V gene (reference sequence). Trimming stripped 7 bases from V and 4 bases from J, with 17 bases between. CDR3 length equals 15 residues. The CDR3 nucleotides are TGTGCCAGCAACCAACAAGGACAGCCGTACAATGAGCAGTTCTTC. The encoded protein is CASNQQGQPYNEQFF.

The chain has TRBV19 and TRBJ2-7; 11 bases are a match to TRBD1. The germline V gene has CDR1 LNHDA and CDR2 SQIVND (reference sequence). V was pared by 5 bases and J by 4 bases, with 4 bases of the junction left unmatched. The CDR3 is 14 residues long. CDR3 DNA sequence: TGTGCCAGTAGTCCGGGACAGGGGGAATACGAGCAGTACTTC. This gives the protein CASSPGQGEYEQYF.

This clone was observed a single time. V usage is TRBV6-6 and J usage is TRBJ2-6; unclear D gene. V dropped 6 bases and J dropped 3 bases, with 12 bases sitting between them. From germline, CDR1 is MNHNY and CDR2 SVGAGI (reference sequence). The CDR3 totals 15 residues. CDR3 residues: CASSPLRGGANVLTF. CDR3 sequence (DNA): TGTGCCAGCAGCCCACTGCGCGGTGGGGCCAACGTCCTGACTTTC.

The count of this clone is one. This chain uses TRBV18 with TRBJ1-1; weak D call: TRBD1 (6 bases). The CDR3 loop spans 14 amino acids. V dropped 3 bases and J dropped 3 bases, with 11 bases sitting between them. Germline CDR1 reads KGHSH; CDR2 reads LQKENI. The CDR3 is CASSPSRTDTEAFF. For the CDR3, the DNA is TGTGCCAGCTCACCCTCACGGACAGACACTGAAGCTTTCTTT.